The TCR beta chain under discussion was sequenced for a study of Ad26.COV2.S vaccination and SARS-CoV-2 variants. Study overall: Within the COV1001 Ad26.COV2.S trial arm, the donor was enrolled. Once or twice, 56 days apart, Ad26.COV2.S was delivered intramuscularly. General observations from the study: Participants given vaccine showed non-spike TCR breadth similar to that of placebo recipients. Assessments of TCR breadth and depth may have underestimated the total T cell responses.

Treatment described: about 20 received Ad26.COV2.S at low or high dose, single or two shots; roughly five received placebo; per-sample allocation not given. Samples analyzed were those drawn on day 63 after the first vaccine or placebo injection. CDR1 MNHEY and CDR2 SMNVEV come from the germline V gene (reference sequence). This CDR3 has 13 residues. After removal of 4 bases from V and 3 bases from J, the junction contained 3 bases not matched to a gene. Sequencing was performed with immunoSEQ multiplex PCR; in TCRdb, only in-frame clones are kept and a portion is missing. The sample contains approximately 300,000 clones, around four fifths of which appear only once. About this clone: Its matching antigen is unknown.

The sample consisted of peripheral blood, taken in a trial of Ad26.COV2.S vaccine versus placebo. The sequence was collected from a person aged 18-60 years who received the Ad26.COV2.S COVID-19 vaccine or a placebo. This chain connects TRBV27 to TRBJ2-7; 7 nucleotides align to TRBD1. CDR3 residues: CASSSRTGYEQYF. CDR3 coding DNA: TGTGCCAGCAGTTCGAGGACAGGCTACGAGCAGTACTTC.